Below, 25 T cell receptor beta chains from the same sample are listed, as sequenced in a study of CD8+CD57+ T cells in acquired aplastic anemia. Patients chosen for sequencing had CD8+CD57+ cells that had expanded, as shown by flow cytometry. The template used for profiling TCR beta VDJ and CDR3 was genomic DNA. In TCRdb, the reads were re-called with MiXCR into one record per CDR3 protein. This table holds over 150,000 distinct CDR3 sequences, about 54% found once. Source material: sorted CD4+, CD8+, or CD8+CD57+ T cells (not recorded which) from PBMCs. The receptors come from a human donor with aplastic anemia.

The chain joins TRBV27 to TRBJ2-6, with D uncertain. V was shortened by 6 bases and J by 1 base, with 10 bases between the two germline ends. Germline CDR1 and CDR2: MNHEY and SMNVEV (reference sequence). CDR3 length equals 15 residues. Written as DNA, the CDR3 is TGTGCCAGCAGGTTCGTCTCTTCTGGGGCCAACGTCCTGACTTTC. This codes for CASRFVSSGANVLTF.

The rearrangement uses TRBV9 and TRBJ2-3; D tentatively reads TRBD1 or TRBD2 (6 bases each). Germline CDR1 and CDR2: SGDLS and YYNGEE. The CDR3 is 16 residues long. The V end was cut by 1 base, the J end by 2 bases, with 14 bases between. CDR3 bases: TGTGCCAGCAGCGTAAGGGGGGACGCCAACACAGATACGCAGTATTTT. This encodes CASSVRGDANTDTQYF.

This clonotype has a count of ten or more. This sequence joins TRBV19 and TRBJ2-7, with TRBD2 matching 12 bases. V shed 4 bases and J 6 bases; nucleotides not matched to a gene: 7. The CDR3 is 15 amino acids. Germline CDR1 is LNHDA and CDR2 is SQIVND (reference sequence). This CDR3 reads CASSTGLAGTVEQYF. The CDR3 coding sequence is TGTGCCAGTAGTACAGGACTAGCGGGAACAGTCGAGCAGTACTTC. Full variable domain (outside the CDR3, taken from reference TRBV19 and TRBJ2-7): DGGITQSPKYLFRKEGQNVTLSCEQNLNHDAMYWYRQDPGQGLRLIYYSQIVNDFQKGDIAEGYSVSREKKESFPLTVTSAQKNPTAFYLCASSTGLAGTVEQYFGPGTRLTVT.

The rearrangement joins TRBV7-3 to TRBJ1-2; 10 nucleotides match TRBD1. The CDR3 extends over 19 amino acids. CDR1 and CDR2 (germline): SGHTA, FQGTGA. Germline trimming cut 5 bases from V and 0 bases from J; bases unmatched to any gene: 15. In nucleotides, the CDR3 is TGTGCCAGCAGCCTCACGTCGGGACAGGGGCACCTTACTAACTATGGCTACACCTTC. The encoded protein is CASSLTSGQGHLTNYGYTF. The full variable domain, rest sourced from reference TRBV7-3 and TRBJ1-2, is GAGVSQTPSNKVTEKGKYVELRCDPISGHTALYWYRQSLGQGPEFLIYFQGTGAADDSGLPNDRFFAVRPEGSVSTLKIQRTERGDSAVYLCASSLTSGQGHLTNYGYTFGSGTRLTVV.

A note on this clonotype: This may arise from a read error, as a much more abundant clone is one base away. V and J are TRBV20-1 and TRBJ2-2; 8 bases fit TRBD2. The CDR3 has 16 amino acids. Germline V gives CDR1 DFQATT, CDR2 SNEGSKA (reference sequence). Losses at the gene ends were 1 base for V and 7 bases for J; bases not matched to a gene: 11. The CDR3 region has the DNA TGCAGTGCTAGAGTGGGCCCAGCGGGGGTAGACGGGGAGCTGTTTTTT. Amino acids: CSARVGPAGVDGELFF.

This chain joins TRBV7-3 and TRBJ2-7, with D possibly being TRBD1 (5 bases). Germline V gene lookup returns CDR1 SGHTA and CDR2 FQGTGA. The CDR3 sequence is 11 residues long. V lost 3 bases, J lost 7 bases, and 7 bases lay in between. CDR3 nucleotides: TGTGCCAGCAGCTTCCAGGGAGAGCAGTACTTC. It codes for CASSFQGEQYF.

This sequence joins TRBV7-6 and TRBJ2-4, with D perhaps TRBD2 (6 bases). Germline V gives CDR1 SGHVS, CDR2 FNYEAQ. The germline V and J ends were trimmed by 1 base and 8 bases, with 12 bases remaining between them. CDR3 length: 14 residues. CDR3 region: CASSLDPGGDIQYF. As DNA, the CDR3 is TGTGCCAGCAGCTTAGACCCTGGAGGGGACATTCAGTACTTC.

The chain employs TRBV10-2 and TRBJ1-4, with TRBD1 matching 9 bases. The junction had 7 bases not matched to a gene; V was cut back by 6 bases and J by 5 bases. The CDR3 extends over 15 amino acids. Germline V lookup: CDR1 WSHSY, CDR2 SAAADI. CDR3 DNA: TGCGCCAGCAGCTTCCTCGGGACAGGGAATGAAAAACTGTTTTTT. Amino acids: CASSFLGTGNEKLFF.

This clonotype was observed at least ten times. The genes are TRBV2 and TRBJ1-2; D is perhaps TRBD1 (5 bases). The CDR3 totals 15 residues. Germline CDR1 SNHLY, CDR2 FYNNEI. Trimming removed 5 bases at V and 4 bases at J, with 17 bases between. In nucleotides, the CDR3 is TGTGCCAGCAGTCGAGACAGCTTCCCCCGCTATGGCTACACCTTC. Translating gives CASSRDSFPRYGYTF.

As concerns this clonotype: The CDR3 ends on some other residue instead of the conserved phenylalanine or tryptophan, so this is likely a read error. The DNA for the CDR3 is TGTGCCAGAAGCCTTAGCCACAATGAGCAGTTCCTC. It codes for CARSLSHNEQFL. V usage is TRBV7-6 and J usage is TRBJ2-1; D gene ambiguous. There are 12 residues in the CDR3. Germline V gives CDR1 SGHVS, CDR2 FNYEAQ. V gave up 9 bases and J gave up 5 bases, with 11 bases separating them.

The chain combines TRBV6-2 or TRBV6-3 with TRBJ2-1; unclear D gene. Germline V CDR1 and CDR2: MNHEY, SVGEGT. This CDR3 comprises 17 residues. Trimming took 4 bases from V and 9 from J, leaving 25 bases between them. The CDR3 sequence is CASSSSSVALVSGEQFF. CDR3 DNA: TGTGCCAGCAGTTCCTCATCGGTCGCTTTGGTCTCGGGTGAGCAGTTCTTC.

The chain employs TRBV5-1 and TRBJ2-1; D may be TRBD1 (5 bases). Germline V CDR1 and CDR2: SGHRS, YFSETQ. V was trimmed by 0 bases and J by 5 bases, leaving 9 bases between them. The CDR3 has 14 residues. The chain's CDR3 is CASSLVMTDNEQFF. CDR3 nucleotides: TGCGCCAGCAGCTTGGTTATGACAGACAATGAGCAGTTCTTC.

Written as DNA, the CDR3 is TGCAGTGCTAGAGTTTCGTGGACCCAGTACTTC. Protein sequence: CSARVSWTQYF. The V call is TRBV20-1, the J call TRBJ2-5; D unclear. Deletions cut 1 base from V and 7 bases from J, with 7 bases between. The CDR3 runs 11 residues. Germline V gives CDR1 DFQATT, CDR2 SNEGSKA (reference sequence).

This clonotype was seen a handful of times. The chain joins TRBV2 to TRBJ1-2; D unresolved. The V end lost 7 bases, the J end lost 8 bases, and 11 bases lay between the germline ends. The germline CDR1 and CDR2 sequences are SNHLY and FYNNEI. The length of the CDR3 is 11 residues. In nucleotides, the CDR3 is TGTGCCAGCACACCCATGGGCGGCTACACCTTC. Translation gives CASTPMGGYTF.

This clonotype was seen at least ten times. V is TRBV14 and J is TRBJ2-5; D gene uncertain. Trimming took 3 bases from V and 0 from J, leaving 11 bases between them. CDR3 length: 15 residues. Germline assignment: CDR1 SGHDN and CDR2 FVKESK. The DNA of the CDR3 is TGTGCCAGCAGCCACCGGTCGGAGAACCAAGAGACCCAGTACTTC. It yields the protein CASSHRSENQETQYF.

This clonotype was seen once. The chain carries TRBV20-1 and TRBJ2-1; the D is unclear. V was pared by 3 bases and J by 3 bases, with 3 bases between. This CDR3 region has 11 residues. The V gene's germline CDR1 is DFQATT and CDR2 SNEGSKA (reference sequence). The CDR3 reads CSASSYNEQFF. Written as DNA, the CDR3 is TGCAGTGCTAGCAGCTACAATGAGCAGTTCTTC.

J is TRBJ1-1 and V is TRBV10-3; D call uncertain. This CDR3 comprises 13 residues. The V and J ends lost 5 bases and 5 bases respectively, with 12 bases between them. CDR1 is ENHRY and CDR2 is SYGVKD in the germline V gene. The CDR3 region is CAISSEDSTEAFF. DNA for the CDR3: TGTGCCATCAGTTCGGAAGATTCTACTGAAGCTTTCTTT.

This clonotype came up many times. This chain uses TRBV10-3 with TRBJ1-2; 7 bases line up with TRBD1. The CDR3 length is 13 residues. The trim removed 4 bases at V and 3 bases at J, leaving 2 bases unmatched. Germline CDR1 is ENHRY and CDR2 is SYGVKD. The DNA of the CDR3 is TGTGCCATCAGTGGGGGGACAGACTATGGCTACACCTTC. It encodes CAISGGTDYGYTF.

The V and J genes are TRBV13 and TRBJ2-7, with D possibly matching TRBD1 (5 bases). This CDR3 region has 11 residues. Germline assignment: CDR1 PRHDT and CDR2 FYEKMQ (reference sequence). CDR3 sequence reads: CATGKDYEQYF. CDR3 DNA: TGTGCTACAGGCAAAGACTACGAGCAGTACTTC.

The chain uses TRBV5-1 and TRBJ2-7, with TRBD1 matching 7 bases. The CDR3 covers 14 residues. The V gene's germline CDR1 is SGHRS and CDR2 YFSETQ. J gave up 1 base and V 0 bases, and 1 base lay outside the gene matches. In nucleotides, the CDR3 is TGCGCCAGCAGCTTGGCGGGACAGTCCTACGAGCAGTACTTC. This codes for CASSLAGQSYEQYF.

J is TRBJ2-7 and V is TRBV5-4; TRBD1 agrees at 8 bases. The CDR3 totals 15 residues. Germline assignment: CDR1 SGHNT and CDR2 YYREEE (reference sequence). The J segment lost 2 bases and the V segment lost 1 base, leaving 5 bases of the junction unmatched. The DNA of the CDR3 is TGTGCCAGCAGCTTGAGACAGGGGCAAACCTACGAGCAGTACTTC. Amino acids: CASSLRQGQTYEQYF.

Ten or more counts support this clonotype. The V gene is TRBV6-1, the J gene TRBJ2-1, with TRBD2 matching over 7 bases. With V trimmed by 8 bases and J by 1 base, 2 bases remained unmatched. CDR3 size: 13 residues. CDR1 and CDR2 (germline): MNHNS, SASEGT. CDR3 sequence: CASGGESYNEQFF. The CDR3 DNA reads as TGTGCCAGCGGGGGGGAGTCCTACAATGAGCAGTTCTTC.

Ten or more counts support this clonotype. This chain connects TRBV12-3 or TRBV12-4 to TRBJ2-1; D gene ambiguous. V was shortened by 6 bases and J by 4 bases, with 7 bases between the two germline ends. The CDR3 has 12 residues. CDR3 DNA sequence: TGTGCCAGCAGCCTTGATTACAATGAGCAGTTCTTC. It translates to CASSLDYNEQFF.

This clonotype was seen more than once but under ten times. This rearrangement joins TRBV10-3 to TRBJ1-1; perhaps TRBD1 as D (5 bases). The CDR3 loop spans 14 amino acids. Germline CDR1 reads ENHRY; CDR2 reads SYGVKD. V was cut by 2 bases and J by 0 bases, with 7 bases left in between. The CDR3 bases are TGTGCCATCAGTGAGACAGGCTTGAACACTGAAGCTTTCTTT. Translated: CAISETGLNTEAFF.

The rearrangement joins TRBV7-6 to TRBJ1-6; D gene uncertain. V lost 1 base and J 10 bases, leaving 14 bases between the germline ends. Germline V lookup: CDR1 SGHVS, CDR2 FNYEAQ. This CDR3 is 15 amino acids long. CDR3 nucleotide sequence: TGTGCCAGCAGCTTAGGGCGCGGGTTATTATCACCCCTCCACTTT. Translation gives CASSLGRGLLSPLHF.